These T cell receptor beta chains were read from a single sample in a study of CD8+ T cells in alopecia areata. Produced via immunoSEQ multiplex PCR; TCRdb's table is partial and in-frame only. The sample has 110,000 to 150,000 clones, 58% seen once. Sequences were derived from CD4+ T cells sorted from blood, sampled at week 0. The receptors originated from a human donor with alopecia areata. Both conserved end residues are part of each CDR3. A D gene is named only where the DNA matches it firmly. Clone size is not always given. Where it is, it says once, few, many or a class for expanded clones.

D gene,V gene,J gene,clone size,CDR3 protein,CDR3 DNA
NA,TRBV30,TRBJ1-5,NA,CAWSAGYSNQPQHF,TGTGCCTGGAGTGCGGGCTATAGCAATCAGCCCCAGCATTTT
NA,TRBV7-9,TRBJ1-6,NA,CASSSGDTPLHF,TGTGCCAGCAGCTCCGGGGACACCCCCCTCCACTTT
NA,TRBV29-1,TRBJ1-5,few,CSVVQSSNQPQHF,TGCAGCGTTGTACAGTCTTCCAATCAGCCCCAGCATTTT
NA,TRBV30,TRBJ1-5,NA,CAWRRGGSNQPQHF,TGTGCCTGGAGGAGGGGGGGGAGCAATCAGCCCCAGCATTTT
NA,TRBV30,TRBJ2-1,NA,CAWSFGGQGNEQFF,TGTGCCTGGAGTTTCGGGGGCCAGGGGAATGAGCAGTTCTTC
NA,TRBV7-9,TRBJ2-5,NA,CASSLMEGRETQYF,TGTGCCAGCAGCCTCATGGAGGGACGAGAGACCCAGTACTTC
NA,TRBV7-2,TRBJ2-5,NA,CASSSGRFRETQYF,TGTGCCAGCAGCTCAGGACGGTTCCGGGAGACCCAGTACTTC
TRBD1,TRBV7-2,TRBJ2-7,NA,CASRPTGGTYEQYF,TGTGCCAGCAGACCGACAGGGGGGACCTACGAGCAGTACTTC
NA,TRBV29-1,TRBJ1-2,NA,CSVTLGTNYGYTF,TGCAGCGTTACACTGGGGACTAACTATGGCTACACCTTC
NA,TRBV6-5,TRBJ1-6,NA,CASRGAGSFNSPLHF,TGTGCCAGCAGAGGGGCAGGGTCGTTCAATTCACCCCTCCACTTT
TRBD2,TRBV5-1,TRBJ2-5,NA,CASSLGGGAGETQYF,TGCGCCAGCAGCTTAGGCGGGGGGGCCGGAGAGACCCAGTACTTC
NA,TRBV27,TRBJ1-4,NA,CASSLQQGSEKLFF,TGTGCCAGCAGTTTACAACAGGGTAGTGAAAAACTGTTTTTT
NA,TRBV15,TRBJ1-5,once,CATSRTWTANNQPQHF,TGTGCCACCAGCAGGACATGGACAGCGAACAATCAGCCCCAGCATTTT
NA,TRBV2,TRBJ2-1,NA,CASSGISVPFNEQFF,TGTGCCAGCAGTGGCATATCAGTTCCGTTCAATGAGCAGTTCTTC
NA,TRBV7-2,TRBJ1-6,NA,CASSLSRAASHSPLHF,TGTGCCAGCAGCCTAAGCAGGGCGGCTAGCCATTCACCCCTCCACTTT
TRBD1,TRBV2,TRBJ1-5,NA,CASSQGAGQPQHF,TGTGCCAGCAGTCAGGGGGCCGGTCAGCCCCAGCATTTT
NA,TRBV30,TRBJ2-1,few,CALDLTEYNEQFF,TGTGCACTGGACCTCACGGAGTACAATGAGCAGTTCTTC
TRBD2,TRBV29-1,TRBJ2-1,NA,CSVGTSGGNNEQFF,TGCAGCGTTGGGACTAGCGGGGGTAACAATGAGCAGTTCTTC
NA,TRBV5-1,TRBJ2-5,few,CASSLQETQYF,TGCGCCAGCAGCCTACAAGAGACCCAGTACTTC
NA,TRBV5-1,TRBJ2-5,NA,CASRGTGTYREETQYF,TGCGCCAGCAGGGGAACCGGGACCTATAGAGAAGAGACCCAGTACTTC
TRBD2,TRBV7-2,TRBJ2-2,NA,CASSPGGAGTGELFF,TGTGCCAGCAGCCCCGGGGGGGCGGGCACCGGGGAGCTGTTTTTT
NA,TRBV6-5,TRBJ1-2,few,CASSYSILGSNYGYTF,TGTGCCAGCAGTTACTCGATCCTAGGCAGTAACTATGGCTACACCTTC
NA,TRBV4-1,TRBJ1-2,NA,CASSPGPGYGYTF,TGCGCCAGCAGTCCGGGACCTGGGTATGGCTACACCTTC
TRBD1,TRBV29-1,TRBJ2-5,NA,CSVETGSKAQYF,TGCAGCGTTGAGACAGGGTCTAAGGCCCAGTACTTC
TRBD1,TRBV7-9,TRBJ2-2,NA,CASSLRTGSGMSVGELFF,TGTGCCAGCAGCCTAAGGACAGGGAGCGGCATGTCAGTCGGGGAGCTGTTTTTT
NA,TRBV30,TRBJ1-1,NA,CAWSVPGLEAFF,TGTGCCTGGAGTGTACCCGGCCTTGAAGCTTTCTTT
NA,TRBV10-3,TRBJ2-1,NA,CAISASRALANEQFF,TGTGCCATCAGCGCGTCCCGGGCCCTGGCCAATGAGCAGTTCTTC
NA,TRBV10-3,TRBJ1-2,NA,CAISGTSGIGNYGYTF,TGTGCCATCAGTGGGACCTCGGGGATAGGCAACTATGGCTACACCTTC
TRBD1,TRBV4-3,TRBJ1-4,NA,CASSRLDRGGSSEKLFF,TGCGCCAGCAGCCGACTAGACAGGGGGGGAAGTAGCGAAAAACTGTTTTTT
NA,TRBV15,TRBJ1-4,NA,CATSRDPGWEEKLFF,TGTGCCACCAGCAGAGATCCGGGGTGGGAAGAAAAACTGTTTTTT
NA,TRBV29-1,TRBJ2-1,NA,CSVVTGSSYNEQFF,TGCAGCGTAGTGACGGGGAGCTCCTACAATGAGCAGTTCTTC
NA,TRBV30,TRBJ2-3,NA,CAWSAKSTDTQYF,TGTGCCTGGAGTGCCAAGAGCACAGATACGCAGTATTTT
NA,TRBV20-1,TRBJ2-3,NA,CSVGGTDTQYF,TGCAGTGTTGGAGGGACAGATACGCAGTATTTT